This TCR beta chain was documented in a study of T-cell reconstitution after alpha-beta-depleted transplantation in children. As concerns this clonotype: Its antigen remains unidentified.

As it was prepared, the TCRbeta library received unique molecular identifiers. TCRdb processed the PCR reads anew with MiXCR; each CDR3 protein has one entry. Of fewer than 750,000 distinct CDR3 sequences detected, around 27% appear once; the ten largest clones hold just over 35%. Study observations and caveats: Reportedly, alpha-beta T cells present about two months post-transplant originated from several hundred expanded clones of graft origin.

V was shortened by 6 bases and J by 3 bases, with 9 bases between the two germline ends. This CDR3 spans 12 amino acids. CDR1 and CDR2 from the germline V gene are DFQATT and SNEGSKA (reference sequence). This specimen was PBMCs, taken before TCRalphabeta/CD19-depleted stem cell transplant. The chain recombines TRBV20-1 with TRBJ2-1; D ambiguous. The clonotype comes from a boy under two years old with Wiskott-Aldrich syndrome, due to receive a stem cell transplant. CDR3 DNA sequence: TGCAGTGCCTATAGGATCTACAATGAGCAGTTCTTC. Protein product: CSAYRIYNEQFF.